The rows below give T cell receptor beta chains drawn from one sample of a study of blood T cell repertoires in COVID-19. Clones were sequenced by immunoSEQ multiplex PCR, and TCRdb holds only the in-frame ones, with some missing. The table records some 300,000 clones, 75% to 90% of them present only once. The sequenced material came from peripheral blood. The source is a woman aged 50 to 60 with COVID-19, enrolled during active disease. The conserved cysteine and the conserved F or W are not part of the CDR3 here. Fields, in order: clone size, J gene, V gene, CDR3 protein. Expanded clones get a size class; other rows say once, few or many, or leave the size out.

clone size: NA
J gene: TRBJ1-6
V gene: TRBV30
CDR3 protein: AWGTGKQGSPLH

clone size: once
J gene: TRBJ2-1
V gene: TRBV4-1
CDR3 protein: ASSQGGGGDNEQF

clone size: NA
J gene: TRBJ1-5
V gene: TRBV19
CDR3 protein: ASSISPGQPQH

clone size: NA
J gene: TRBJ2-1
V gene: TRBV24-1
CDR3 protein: ATSDTGGRTYNEQF

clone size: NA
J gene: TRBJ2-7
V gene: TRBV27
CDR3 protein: ASQTGNYEQY

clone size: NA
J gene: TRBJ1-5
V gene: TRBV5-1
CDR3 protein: ASSLVPDSNQPQH

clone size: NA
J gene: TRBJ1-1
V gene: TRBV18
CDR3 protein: ASSPSQIGRGDEAF

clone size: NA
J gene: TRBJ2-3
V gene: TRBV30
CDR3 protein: AWSVGAGGSTDTQY

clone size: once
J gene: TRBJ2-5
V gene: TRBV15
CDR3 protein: ATSRNRGLGETQY

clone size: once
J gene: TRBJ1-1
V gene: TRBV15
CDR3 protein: ATSPQGGRLNTEAF

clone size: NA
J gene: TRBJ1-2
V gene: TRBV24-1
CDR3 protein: ATSQGTYGYT

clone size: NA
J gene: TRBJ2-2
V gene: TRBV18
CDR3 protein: ASSPTPPGVNTGELF

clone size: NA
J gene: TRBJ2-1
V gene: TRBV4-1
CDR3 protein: ASSQDGFGESRYNEQF

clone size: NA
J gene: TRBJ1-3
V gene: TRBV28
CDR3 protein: ASASGDYSGNTIY

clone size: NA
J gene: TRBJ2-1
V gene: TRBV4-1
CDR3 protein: ASSQEGLATSSYNEQF

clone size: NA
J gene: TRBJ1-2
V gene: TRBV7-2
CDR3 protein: ASSLDLYYGYT

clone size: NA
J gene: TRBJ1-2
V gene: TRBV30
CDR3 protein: AWSTGLYGYT

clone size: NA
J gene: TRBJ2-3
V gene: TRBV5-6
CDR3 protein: ASSFWDRGPDTQY

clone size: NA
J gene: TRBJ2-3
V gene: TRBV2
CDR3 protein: ASIRQGFTDTQY

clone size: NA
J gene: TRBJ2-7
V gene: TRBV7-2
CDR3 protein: ASSLGVGEQY

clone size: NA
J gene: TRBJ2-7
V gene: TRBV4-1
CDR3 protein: ASSLPGQNYEQY

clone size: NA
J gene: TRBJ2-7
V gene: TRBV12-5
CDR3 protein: ASGCRVAGGPRYEQY

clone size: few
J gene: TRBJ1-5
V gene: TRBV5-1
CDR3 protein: ASSLGGAAGEPQH

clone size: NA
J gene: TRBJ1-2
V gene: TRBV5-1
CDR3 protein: ASSFGQTGGYGYT

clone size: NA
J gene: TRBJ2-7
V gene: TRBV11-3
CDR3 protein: ASKSRGSPYEQY

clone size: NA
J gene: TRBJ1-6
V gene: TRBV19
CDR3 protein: ASSMAGGSPLH

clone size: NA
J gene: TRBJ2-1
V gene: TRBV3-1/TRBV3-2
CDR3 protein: ASSQDLLAGVGGEQF

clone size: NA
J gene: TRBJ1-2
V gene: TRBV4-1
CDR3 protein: ASSQVGAAATYGYT

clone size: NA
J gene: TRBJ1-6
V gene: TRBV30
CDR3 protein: AWSVLGTPLH

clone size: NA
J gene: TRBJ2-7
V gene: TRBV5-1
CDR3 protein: ASSLARGKIYEQY

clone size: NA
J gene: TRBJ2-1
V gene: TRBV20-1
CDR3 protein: SASPGTRDFSEQF

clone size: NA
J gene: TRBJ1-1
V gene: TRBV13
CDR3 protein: ASSLSRGLNTEAF

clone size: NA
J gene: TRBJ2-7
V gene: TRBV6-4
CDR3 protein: ASSDPLPGRASYEQY